The entry below gives a single T cell receptor beta chain sequence along with its context. TCRdb's copy holds only in-frame clones and misses some; the assay was immunoSEQ multiplex PCR. The table has about 250,000 clones, about 83% seen once. The sample belongs to a study of blood T cell repertoires in COVID-19. Study-level information: Samples came from the United States, Italy and Spain, spanning acute and convalescent COVID-19. Sources were T cells, B-cell-depleted T cells, or PBMCs; the material itself was cDNA or gDNA.

This TCR was recovered from a man between 45 and 60 years old with acute or convalescent COVID-19. The sample comprised peripheral blood.

CDR3 region: CASSSGQRLTDTQYF. CDR3 DNA: TGTGCCAGCAGTTCGGGACAAAGACTTACAGATACGCAGTATTTT. This chain links TRBV27 with TRBJ2-3; D perhaps matches TRBD1 (6 bases). From germline, CDR1 is MNHEY and CDR2 SMNVEV (reference sequence). V was clipped by 4 bases and J by 3 bases, with 14 bases between them. There are 15 residues in the CDR3.